This TCR beta chain was recorded in a study of shared clonotypes between healthy human individuals (dated by TCRdb to the early 2020s). Context from the whole study: The cohort included three men and a couple of women between 18 and 49 years of age. For each donor, CD4 naive and CD4 memory were each given three plates, CD8 naive was given two plates, and CD8 memory was given one plate. Blood TCR repertoires of roughly 5 healthy adults were deeply sequenced to estimate repertoire size and the extent of clonotype sharing between individuals. To increase sequencing depth and limit assay-specific biases, different laboratories used diverse techniques to prepare libraries and sequence TCR repertoires. Between about 0.94 and 10 billion PBMCs per donor were obtained by leukapheresis.

The donors were healthy, HIV-negative adults who had no recently reported acute infections or vaccinations. Every donor was a Caucasian adult living in Nashville, Tennessee, USA. Magnetic negative selection was used to enrich CD4+ T cells, after which naive cells were positively selected on CD45RA and the negative fraction became the memory subset. Blood was obtained by leukapheresis, after which PBMCs were separated by Ficoll-Histopaque density gradient centrifugation and cryopreserved in liquid nitrogen vapor phase. Purity and quantity of every magnetically sorted T cell population were checked by analytical flow cytometry. Each sorted fraction had its genomic DNA isolated and then quantified by UV absorbance on a Nanodrop 2000c. According to the germline V gene, CDR1 reads SGHAT and CDR2 reads FQNNGV. The CDR3 runs 13 amino acids, cysteine and phenylalanine included. Of the read, only the CDR3 DNA is kept; its 39 bases are in frame from base 1. The junction carries 5 bases between V and J, which are trimmed by 1 base and 2 bases respectively.

Using the deep immunoSEQ assay, multiplex PCR amplified TCR CDR3 regions from genomic DNA. Genomic DNA extracted from each cell subset was distributed evenly over all wells of several immunoSEQ 96-well plates, and each plate served as one replicate. Each replicate PCR for sorted subsets received roughly 0.2 ug genomic DNA, equal to roughly 29,000 T cell genomes. Purified libraries were quantified with a Qubit 3.0 fluorometer, sized on a Bioanalyzer 2100, and re-quantified with the KAPA Library Quantification kit. A separate single-read 150-cycle Illumina NextSeq 550 flow cell was used to sequence each immunoSEQ 96-well plate. The paper's data handling went like this. The immunoSEQ output contained only junctional sequences without quality scores, so filtering could not match that applied to full-length reads. Sequences were annotated with PyIR, a Python wrapper for IgBLAST v1.9, and V/J genes and CDR3 were assigned using IMGT germline references. Reads were removed for weak V/J assignments (E-value above 1e-6), missing CDR3, stop codons, out-of-frame junctions, or ambiguous translated residues. V3J clonotypes were defined as sequences sharing the same inferred V gene, J gene, and CDR3 amino acid sequence. To compute the percentage overlap between repertoires, the number of shared unique clonotypes was divided by the size of the smaller repertoire. RTK rarefaction, the Chao1 estimator, and Recon v2.1 estimates of unobserved clonotypes were used to assess repertoire richness. Generation probabilities were computed with OLGA for all TCRbeta clonotypes obtained by the gDNA method from a handful of donors. TCRdb carries this immuneACCESS record with in-frame sequences only. Its versions omit some clonotypes, under half of them owing to an unresolved V gene in the studies checked, with the rest unexplained. The DNA was the basis for D and trimming; V, J and clone size are from that table. For this sample there are 2 million to 2.5 million clones; under 97% appear just once. Roughly 0.13% of the sample lies in the top ten.

Here is what the overall study found, with its caveats: The genetic and exposure-history diversity represented was limited by the small number of donors. Naive subsets generally had larger estimated clonotype richness than memory subsets. Sampling was restricted to blood, and TCR repertoires in tissues likely differ from the TCR repertoires found in blood. Approximately 5% of naive CD4, approximately 3.7% of naive CD8, 2.3% of memory CD4, and more than 0.35% of memory CD8 clonotypes were shared across a handful of donors. Rarefaction of sorted-subset datasets indicated incomplete sequencing despite the large sequencing depth. Pairwise subsampling indicated that sequencing depth was expected to affect the degree of clonotype sharing among donors. Clonotypes shared by all four sorted-subset donors showed higher generation probabilities than non-shared clonotypes.

For this clone: Its specific antigen is unknown. No base quality values were provided; no much bigger clone lies one nucleotide off. Other DNA sequences within the sample encode an identical CDR3.

The chain uses TRBV11-2 and TRBJ1-1; the D gene remains uncertain. Sequenced material: naive CD4+ T cells sorted from blood. The intended sense of this specimen's cell subset or site label: CD45RA+ positively selected. This receptor was taken from a man aged 18 to 30 in good health. The CDR3 region: CASSLVTNTEAFF. The sequenced DNA: TGTGCCAGCAGCTTAGTAACCAACACTGAAGCTTTCTTT.